The 32 T cell receptor beta chains below come from one sample, sequenced in a study of blood T cell repertoires in COVID-19. Libraries were prepared by immunoSEQ multiplex PCR; TCRdb keeps only in-frame clonotypes and omits some of them. Of some 100,000 clones in the sample, around 86% are singletons; the top ten hold 2% to 3%. The sample comprised PBMCs or T cells enriched from blood (not recorded which). Receptors originate from a woman aged 45-65 years who had recovered from COVID-19.

The count of this clone is one. CDR3 coding DNA: TGTGCCACCGGCAGGGGGTCCGGGGAGCTGTTTTTT. Amino acids: CATGRGSGELFF. The chain couples TRBV6-4 to TRBJ2-2; the match to TRBD1 covers 7 bases. The length of the CDR3 is 12 residues. J gave up 6 bases and V 10 bases, and 5 bases lay outside the gene matches. Per germline, CDR1 MRHNA and CDR2 SNTAGT.

The rearrangement links TRBV5-5 to TRBJ2-7, with TRBD2 identical over 14 bases. Germline V CDR1 and CDR2: SGHKS, YYEKEE (reference sequence). Losses at the gene ends were 3 bases for V and 2 bases for J; bases not matched to a gene: 1. The CDR3 consists of 15 residues. DNA for the CDR3: TGTGCCAGCAGCTCGGGACTAGCGGGGGCCTACGAGCAGTACTTC. This translates into CASSSGLAGAYEQYF.

V gene TRBV3-1 (or the pseudogene TRBV3-2) combines with J gene TRBJ2-7, with D uncertain. This CDR3 is built from 14 residues. V was pared by 0 bases and J by 3 bases, with 9 bases between. Germline V gene sequence: CDR1 LGHDT, CDR2 YNNKEL (reference sequence). The CDR3 DNA reads TGTGCCAGCAGCCAAGATTTGTCTAGCTACGAGCAGTACTTC. Encoded protein: CASSQDLSSYEQYF.

V usage is TRBV27 and J usage is TRBJ2-5, with D unclear. This CDR3 has 13 amino acids. Looked up from germline, CDR1 is MNHEY and CDR2 is SMNVEV (reference sequence). V lost 5 bases and J 2 bases, leaving 9 bases between the germline ends. The CDR3 here is CASSLGHQETQYF. The CDR3 DNA reads as TGTGCCAGCAGTCTGGGCCATCAAGAGACCCAGTACTTC.

This clone was counted a single time. The chain is built from TRBV7-2 and TRBJ2-3; perhaps TRBD2 as D (5 bases). From germline, CDR1 is SGHTA and CDR2 FQGNSA. There are 14 residues in the CDR3. Trimming left V 5 bases short and J 5 bases short, with 14 bases between. In nucleotides, the CDR3 is TGTGCCAGCAGCCCAGGACTGGCGGGAGATACGCAGTATTTT. It translates to CASSPGLAGDTQYF.

The chain has TRBV5-4 and TRBJ1-1; 7 bases are shared with TRBD1. With V trimmed by 2 bases and J by 1 base, 14 bases remained unmatched. The CDR3 loop spans 18 amino acids. Per germline, CDR1 SGHNT and CDR2 YYREEE (reference sequence). The CDR3 sequence is CASSFPQGTAISNTEAFF. The CDR3, as DNA: TGTGCCAGCAGCTTCCCCCAGGGGACAGCGATCTCGAACACTGAAGCTTTCTTT.

This clone appeared once. This chain connects TRBV2 to TRBJ2-2, with D maybe TRBD2 (5 bases). V lost 3 bases, J lost 0 bases, and 8 bases lay in between. This CDR3 contains 15 residues. In germline, CDR1 is SNHLY, CDR2 FYNNEI. CDR3 amino acids: CASSENGANTGELFF. The CDR3 region has the DNA TGTGCCAGCAGTGAGAACGGGGCGAACACCGGGGAGCTGTTTTTT.

The genes are TRBV5-1 and TRBJ2-1; D is perhaps TRBD1 (6 bases). Between the trimmed V and J ends, which lost 7 bases and 0 bases, there was a span of 14 bases. This CDR3 contains 15 residues. The germline CDR1 and CDR2 sequences are SGHRS and YFSETQ. The CDR3 DNA follows: TGCGCCAGCTACAGGGTACCTACCTCCTACAATGAGCAGTTCTTC. Its protein product is CASYRVPTSYNEQFF.

V gene TRBV9 combines with J gene TRBJ1-3, with D maybe TRBD1 (6 bases). The ends were cut back, 3 bases at V and 3 bases at J, with 13 bases in the middle. Germline V gives CDR1 SGDLS, CDR2 YYNGEE. This CDR3 is built from 15 residues. CDR3 sequence reads: CASSGGRRDGNTIYF. DNA for the CDR3: TGTGCCAGCAGCGGGGGGCGCCGGGATGGAAACACCATATATTTT.

A few counts support this clone. The chain employs TRBV3-1 (or the pseudogene TRBV3-2) and TRBJ1-3; tentatively, D is TRBD1 (5 bases). From germline, CDR1 is LGHDT and CDR2 YNNKEL (reference sequence). V was pared by 3 bases and J by 2 bases, with 8 bases between. The CDR3 totals 14 residues. The CDR3 coding sequence is TGTGCCAGCAGCCACCAGGGCGCTGGAAACACCATATATTTT. As protein: CASSHQGAGNTIYF.

CDR3 DNA: TGTGCCAGTAGTTCAACCGGGACAGGGGATTCACCCCTCCACTTT. Translated, it gives CASSSTGTGDSPLHF. The genes are TRBV19 and TRBJ1-6; TRBD1 matches at 10 bases. The CDR3 loop spans 15 amino acids. Trimming took 5 bases from V and 8 from J; bases not matched to a gene: 6. The germline V gene has CDR1 LNHDA and CDR2 SQIVND (reference sequence). The full variable domain, rest sourced from reference TRBV19 and TRBJ1-6, is DGGITQSPKYLFRKEGQNVTLSCEQNLNHDAMYWYRQDPGQGLRLIYYSQIVNDFQKGDIAEGYSVSREKKESFPLTVTSAQKNPTAFYLCASSSTGTGDSPLHFGNGTRLTVT.

The chain links TRBV18 to TRBJ2-1; D might be TRBD2 (5 bases). The V end was cut by 3 bases, the J end by 10 bases, with 10 bases between. This CDR3 contains 12 residues. Looked up from germline, CDR1 is KGHSH and CDR2 is LQKENI. CDR3 protein: CASSPPTGEQFF. The CDR3 DNA reads as TGTGCCAGCTCACCGCCAACGGGGGAGCAGTTCTTC.

This rearrangement joins TRBV10-3 to TRBJ2-5; 7 nucleotides agree with TRBD2. The CDR3 is 13 amino acids. Germline CDR1 is ENHRY and CDR2 is SYGVKD. V lost 2 bases, J lost 5 bases, and 2 bases stayed unmatched. This CDR3 is CAISERGGETQYF. CDR3 sequence (DNA): TGTGCCATCAGTGAGCGCGGGGGTGAGACCCAGTACTTC.

The chain joins TRBV18 to TRBJ1-4, with 7 nucleotides matching TRBD1. Trimming took 4 bases from V and 4 from J; bases not matched to a gene: 9. This CDR3 region has 16 residues. CDR1 is KGHSH, CDR2 LQKENI, per germline. The CDR3 region is CASSQVGTAHNEKLFF. The CDR3 region has the DNA TGTGCCAGCTCACAAGTGGGGACAGCCCATAATGAAAAACTGTTTTTT.

This sequence joins TRBV28 and TRBJ1-1; D might be TRBD1 (5 bases). This CDR3 is 15 amino acids long. V gave up 8 bases and J gave up 4 bases, with 20 bases separating them. Germline V gene sequence: CDR1 MDHEN, CDR2 SYDVKM. In DNA, the CDR3 is TGTGCCAGCGGACACCATCGCGGGATGGGCACTGAAGCTTTCTTT. The encoded protein is CASGHHRGMGTEAFF.

The genes are TRBV5-6 and TRBJ2-5, with D tentatively TRBD2 (5 bases). Germline assignment: CDR1 SGHDT and CDR2 YYEEEE. V lost 4 bases to trimming and J lost 2 bases, with 12 bases between them. The CDR3 is 14 amino acids. CDR3: CASSRLDSQETQYF. The DNA for the CDR3 is TGTGCCAGCAGCCGTTTGGACTCGCAAGAGACCCAGTACTTC.

The V gene is TRBV5-1, the J gene TRBJ1-1, with 11 bases aligning to TRBD1. Unmatched junction bases numbered 22, after V lost 4 bases and J lost 2 bases. The germline gives CDR1 SGHRS, CDR2 YFSETQ. This CDR3 spans 21 amino acids. The CDR3 coding sequence is TGCGCCAGCAGCAGGGGGACAGGGGGAACCAACACCCACGTCGGTAACACTGAAGCTTTCTTT. The encoded protein is CASSRGTGGTNTHVGNTEAFF.

This chain joins TRBV28 and TRBJ2-5, with unresolved D. The CDR3 consists of 13 residues. Germline lookup yields CDR1 MDHEN and CDR2 SYDVKM. V lost 6 bases and J lost 5, with 13 bases in between. The DNA of the CDR3 is TGTGCCAGCAGCCGCGAGTTGTACGAGACCCAGTACTTC. Amino acid sequence: CASSRELYETQYF.

V is TRBV10-2 and J is TRBJ2-1; 8 bases fit TRBD1. The germline CDR1 and CDR2 sequences are WSHSY and SAAADI. Trimming removed 6 bases from V and 4 bases from J; junction bases left unmatched: 5. The CDR3 has 14 amino acids. The CDR3 DNA is TGCGCCAGCAGGGCCGACAGGGGTTACAATGAGCAGTTCTTC. This codes for CASRADRGYNEQFF.

V and J are TRBV7-9 and TRBJ1-1, with D unresolved. The CDR3 runs to 12 residues. Germline CDR1 is SEHNR and CDR2 is FQNEAQ (reference sequence). V was pared by 4 bases and J by 8 bases, with 11 bases between. DNA for the CDR3: TGTGCCAGCAGCTGGATTACACAGGAAGCTTTCTTT. Translation: CASSWITQEAFF.

The DNA for the CDR3 is TGTGCCAGCAGACCGGGACAGGGTCTTTCTAATGAAAAACTGTTTTTT. This translates into CASRPGQGLSNEKLFF. The rearrangement links TRBV2 to TRBJ1-4; 9 bases line up with TRBD1. Germline CDR1 and CDR2: SNHLY and FYNNEI. Trimming at V came to 6 bases and at J to 3 bases, leaving 8 bases not matched to a gene. CDR3 length equals 16 residues.

This chain connects TRBV12-3 or TRBV12-4 to TRBJ1-1; D unclear. The CDR3 sequence is 12 residues long. The germline V and J ends were trimmed by 6 bases and 12 bases, with 17 bases remaining between them. The DNA of the CDR3 is TGTGCCAGCAGACACCCTTCCGATGGGCCTTTCTTT. Protein product: CASRHPSDGPFF.

The chain couples TRBV24-1 to TRBJ1-5; 12 bases fit TRBD1. CDR1 KGHDR and CDR2 SFDVKD come from the germline V gene. This CDR3 has 21 amino acids. The V and J ends lost 4 bases and 4 bases, in that order; junction bases with no gene match: 19. CDR3 protein: CATSETRSLRDRGRLNQPQHF. CDR3 coding DNA: TGTGCCACCAGTGAAACTAGGTCGCTCCGGGACAGGGGGCGATTAAATCAGCCCCAGCATTTT.

V gene TRBV9 combines with J gene TRBJ1-2; TRBD1 aligns across 8 bases. This CDR3 comprises 15 residues. The trim removed 4 bases at V and 8 bases at J, leaving 13 bases unmatched. Germline V CDR1 and CDR2: SGDLS, YYNGEE. CDR3 nucleotides: TGTGCCAGCAGCCCAAGACAGGGGATTCCCGCGGGCTACACCTTC. Its protein product is CASSPRQGIPAGYTF.

V gene TRBV5-5 combines with J gene TRBJ2-5; D perhaps matches TRBD2 (6 bases). The germline V gene has CDR1 SGHKS and CDR2 YYEKEE (reference sequence). CDR3 size: 16 residues. Trimming cost V 0 bases and J 3 bases, with 15 bases left between them. In DNA form, the CDR3 reads TGTGCCAGCAGCTTGGCCGCGGGACGGGGCAAAGAGACCCAGTACTTC. Translated: CASSLAAGRGKETQYF.

The chain has TRBV7-3 and TRBJ2-1, with 12 bases lining up with TRBD2. The CDR3 runs 15 residues. CDR1 SGHTA and CDR2 FQGTGA come from the germline V gene. Germline trimming cut 5 bases from V and 5 bases from J; bases unmatched to any gene: 4. The CDR3 loop reads CASSTGLAGNNEQFF. Here the CDR3 DNA reads TGTGCCAGCAGCACCGGACTAGCGGGAAACAATGAGCAGTTCTTC.

The rearrangement uses TRBV27 and TRBJ2-5; 13 nucleotides line up with TRBD2. CDR1 is MNHEY, CDR2 SMNVEV, per germline (reference sequence). The CDR3 is made up of 15 amino acids. The ends lost 6 bases at V and 4 bases at J; junction bases unmatched: 5. CDR3 in amino acids: CASRLAGGPLETQYF. In DNA, the CDR3 is TGTGCCAGCAGACTAGCGGGAGGGCCGTTAGAGACCCAGTACTTC.

This clone was observed once. The chain recombines TRBV2 with TRBJ2-7; tentatively, D is TRBD2 (6 bases). Trimming left V 5 bases short and J 1 base short, with 9 bases between. The CDR3 is made up of 13 amino acids. Per the germline V gene, CDR1 is SNHLY and CDR2 is FYNNEI. The CDR3 region is CASSRGGSYEQYF. The DNA for the CDR3 is TGTGCCAGCAGTAGGGGAGGTTCCTACGAGCAGTACTTC.

V gene TRBV28 combines with J gene TRBJ1-5; the match to TRBD1 covers 10 bases. V shed 0 bases and J 7 bases; nucleotides not matched to a gene: 9. CDR3 length equals 17 residues. Looked up from germline, CDR1 is MDHEN and CDR2 is SYDVKM. CDR3 nucleotides: TGTGCCAGCAGTTTATGGTCGGGACAGGGGCGGGCCCAGCCCCAGCATTTT. It yields the protein CASSLWSGQGRAQPQHF.

The V gene is TRBV14, the J gene TRBJ1-3; D is uncertain. V shed 0 bases and J shed 8 bases, with 11 bases lying between them. Per germline, CDR1 SGHDN and CDR2 FVKESK. This CDR3 has 14 amino acids. CDR3 residues: CASSQDLREHTIYF. Written as DNA, the CDR3 is TGTGCCAGCAGCCAAGATCTACGAGAACACACCATATATTTT. Filled out from reference TRBV14 and TRBJ1-3, the complete variable domain reads EAGVTQFPSHSVIEKGQTVTLRCDPISGHDNLYWYRRVMGKEIKFLLHFVKESKQDESGMPNNRFLAERTGGTYSTLKVQPAELEDSGVYFCASSQDLREHTIYFGEGSWLTVV.

The chain has TRBV7-9 and TRBJ2-3; the match to TRBD1 covers 7 bases. Trimming cost V 1 base and J 8 bases; bases outside gene matches: 3. CDR3 length: 13 residues. Germline V gene data show CDR1 as SEHNR and CDR2 as FQNEAQ (reference sequence). CDR3 bases: TGTGCCAGCAGCTTAGATTCAGGGGGTACGCAGTATTTT. Amino acids: CASSLDSGGTQYF.

The chain recombines TRBV3-1 (or the pseudogene TRBV3-2) with TRBJ1-2; D might be TRBD1 (5 bases). V was trimmed by 0 bases and J by 4 bases, leaving 9 bases between them. In germline, CDR1 is LGHDT, CDR2 YNNKEL (reference sequence). This CDR3 has 14 residues. The CDR3: CASSQDQGIYGYTF. The DNA of the CDR3 is TGTGCCAGCAGCCAAGATCAGGGTATCTATGGCTACACCTTC.